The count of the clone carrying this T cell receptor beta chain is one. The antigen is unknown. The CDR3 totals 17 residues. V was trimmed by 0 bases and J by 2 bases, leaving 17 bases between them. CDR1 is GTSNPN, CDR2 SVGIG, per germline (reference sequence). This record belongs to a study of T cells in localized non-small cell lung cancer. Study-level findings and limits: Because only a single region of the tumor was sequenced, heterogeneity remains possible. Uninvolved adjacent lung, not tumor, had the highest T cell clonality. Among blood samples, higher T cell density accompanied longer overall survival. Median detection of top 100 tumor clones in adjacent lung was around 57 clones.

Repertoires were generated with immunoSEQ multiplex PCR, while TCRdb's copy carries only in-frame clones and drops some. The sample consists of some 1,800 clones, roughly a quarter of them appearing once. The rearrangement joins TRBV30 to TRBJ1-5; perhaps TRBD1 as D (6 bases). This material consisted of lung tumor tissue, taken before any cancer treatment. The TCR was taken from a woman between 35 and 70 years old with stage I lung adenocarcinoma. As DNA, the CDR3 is TGTGCCTGGAGTGTATTCGGGGGCGTTTTGGGCAATCAGCCCCAGCATTTT. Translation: CAWSVFGGVLGNQPQHF.